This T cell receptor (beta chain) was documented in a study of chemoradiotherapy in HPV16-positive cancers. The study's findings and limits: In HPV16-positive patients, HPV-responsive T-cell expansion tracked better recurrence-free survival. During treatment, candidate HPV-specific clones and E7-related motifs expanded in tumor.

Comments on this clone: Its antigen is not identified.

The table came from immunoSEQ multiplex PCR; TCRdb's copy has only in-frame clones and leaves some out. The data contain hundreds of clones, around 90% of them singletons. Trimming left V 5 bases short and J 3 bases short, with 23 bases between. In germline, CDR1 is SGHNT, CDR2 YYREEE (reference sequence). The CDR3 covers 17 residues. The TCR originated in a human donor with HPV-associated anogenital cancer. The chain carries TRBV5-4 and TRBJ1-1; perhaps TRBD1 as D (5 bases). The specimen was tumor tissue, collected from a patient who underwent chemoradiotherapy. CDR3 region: CASRQTPGRRSDTEAFF. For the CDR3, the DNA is TGTGCCAGCAGACAAACACCGGGACGGCGCTCCGACACTGAAGCTTTCTTT.